This is a list of T cell receptor beta chains from one sample in a study of T-cell reconstitution after alpha-beta-depleted transplantation in children. TCRdb independently ran MiXCR on the PCR reads; one entry per CDR3 protein. This table has approximately 220,000 distinct CDR3 sequences, roughly a sixth appearing once. This sample comprised PBMCs, mostly from graft donor cells, obtained 360 days after TCRalphabeta/CD19-depleted stem cell transplant. The receptors derive from a male patient aged 2 to 9 who had a stem cell transplant for acute lymphoblastic leukemia, so the T cells may come from the graft donor. CDR3s leave out the opening cysteine and the closing phenylalanine or tryptophan.

V	J	CDR3
TRBV6-2/TRBV6-3	TRBJ1-3	ASSPDGNTIY
TRBV12-3/TRBV12-4	TRBJ1-2	ASSLGQRAAYGYT
TRBV14	TRBJ1-6	ASSQGGRDGPLH
TRBV5-1	TRBJ2-1	ASSLQASGTRYNEQF
TRBV28	TRBJ2-4	ASTIQGLRNIQY
TRBV10-1	TRBJ1-1	ASSESAKGSTEAF
TRBV3-1	TRBJ2-6	ASSRPSGANVLT
TRBV15	TRBJ2-1	ATSRELGLAGGSFYNEQF
TRBV5-6	TRBJ1-5	ASSLRQGRRNNQPQH
TRBV29-1	TRBJ2-5	SAPLWETQY
TRBV20-1	TRBJ2-7	SARTGTATSYEQY
TRBV12-3/TRBV12-4	TRBJ2-2	ASSPRWGLSTGELF
TRBV4-2	TRBJ1-1	ASSQESRGAEAF
TRBV24-1	TRBJ2-1	ATSDFPHNEQF
TRBV12-3/TRBV12-4	TRBJ2-5	ASGKEETQY
TRBV5-5	TRBJ1-5	ASSLSWQAGQPQH
TRBV12-3/TRBV12-4	TRBJ2-5	ASSLNSQETQY
TRBV18	TRBJ1-4	ASSPDDEKLF
TRBV5-4	TRBJ2-2	ASTDSHTGELF
TRBV7-8	TRBJ2-5	ASSLYSLGETQY
TRBV7-2	TRBJ1-1	ASSLANRAEAF
TRBV29-1	TRBJ2-1	SVPRLAGSPPVYNEQF
TRBV5-1	TRBJ1-2	ASSLEVGRRNYGYT
TRBV24-1	TRBJ2-3	ATSASGTGARDTQY
TRBV7-8	TRBJ2-1	ASSLYISVGNEQF